Below, 24 T cell receptor beta chains from the same sample are listed, as sequenced in a study of memory CD4+ T cells and cytomegalovirus serostatus. Assay: immunoSEQ multiplex PCR; the TCRdb copy retains only in-frame clones and omits some. The table includes 40,000 to 55,000 clones, around 80% detected once. Single viable CD3+CD4+CD8-CD45RO+ cells were sorted as the memory CD4+ T cells. Sample: memory CD4+ T cells from blood. Receptors originate from an adult in good health and CMV-seropositive.

V and J are TRBV5-1 and TRBJ2-3, with 9 bases matching TRBD1. V lost 0 bases, J lost 4 bases, and 6 bases stayed unmatched. Germline V gives CDR1 SGHRS, CDR2 YFSETQ. CDR3 length: 16 residues. In DNA form, the CDR3 reads TGCGCCAGCAGCTTGGCGCGGGACAGGGTCCCAGATACGCAGTATTTT. This codes for CASSLARDRVPDTQYF.

This chain links TRBV19 with TRBJ1-3; D is uncertain. CDR1 LNHDA and CDR2 SQIVND come from the germline V gene (reference sequence). The CDR3 runs to 15 residues. Trimming removed 8 bases from V and 0 bases from J, with 14 bases in between. CDR3 residues: CASGTMGSSGNTIYF. CDR3 DNA: TGTGCCAGTGGTACCATGGGGAGCTCTGGAAACACCATATATTTT.

CDR3 coding DNA: TGTGCCAGCAGTTACTCGTGGGGAGAGAATTCACCCCTCCACTTT. It yields the protein CASSYSWGENSPLHF. The chain joins TRBV6-5 to TRBJ1-6; D ambiguous. The V and J ends lost 0 bases and 7 bases respectively, with 10 bases between them. The CDR3 sequence is 15 residues long. CDR1 is MNHEY and CDR2 is SVGAGI in the germline V gene.

This clone appeared a single time. The rearrangement joins TRBV27 to TRBJ1-5, with 8 bases aligning to TRBD1. Unmatched junction bases numbered 11, after V lost 0 bases and J lost 7 bases. Germline lookup yields CDR1 MNHEY and CDR2 SMNVEV (reference sequence). The CDR3 runs to 17 residues. The CDR3 loop is CASSLSMGQAPIQPQHF. As DNA, the CDR3 is TGTGCCAGCAGTTTATCGATGGGACAGGCCCCCATCCAGCCCCAGCATTTT.

CDR3 in amino acids: CASSKTGGGETQYF. The CDR3 DNA reads as TGTGCCAGCAGTAAAACAGGGGGCGGGGAGACCCAGTACTTC. V is TRBV6-5 and J is TRBJ2-5, with TRBD1 identical over 9 bases. CDR1 and CDR2 (germline): MNHEY, SVGAGI. The CDR3 totals 14 residues. After removal of 5 bases from V and 5 bases from J, the junction contained 6 bases not matched to a gene.

This clone was picked up one time. The rearrangement joins TRBV7-8 to TRBJ2-1, with D perhaps TRBD2 (7 bases). V was shortened by 2 bases and J by 8 bases, with 16 bases between the two germline ends. CDR1 is SGHVS, CDR2 FQNEAQ, per germline. The CDR3 contains 15 residues. CDR3 region: CASSLRWGGRDEQFF. CDR3 in DNA: TGTGCCAGCAGCTTAAGGTGGGGGGGCAGGGATGAGCAGTTCTTC.

The chain employs TRBV12-2 and TRBJ2-2; the table's D gene call, TRBD1, was not cross checked with the DNA. TRBV12-2 is marked as a pseudogene. The CDR3 has 12 residues. CDR3 sequence: CARGAYTGELFF. The CDR3 bases are TGTGCAAGGGGGGCTTACACCGGGGAGCTGTTTTTT.

This rearrangement joins TRBV28 to TRBJ1-1; 8 bases line up with TRBD1. In germline, CDR1 is MDHEN, CDR2 SYDVKM. This CDR3 is built from 15 residues. Trimming removed 7 bases from V and 0 bases from J; junction bases left unmatched: 7. The CDR3 reads CASIPPDRVNTEAFF. In DNA, the CDR3 is TGTGCCAGCATCCCCCCGGACAGGGTGAACACTGAAGCTTTCTTT.

With respect to this clone: Relative to the germline gene, one junction end is altered; a read error may explain this. The rearrangement joins TRBV7-8 to TRBJ2-7; a possible D gene is TRBD2 (5 bases). This CDR3 region has 13 residues. The germline V gene encodes CDR1 SGHVS and CDR2 FQNEAQ. CDR3 loop: CASSLGTFYVQYF. For the CDR3, the DNA is TGTGCCAGCAGCTTAGGGACTTTCTACGTGCAGTACTTC. Full variable domain (rest looked up from reference TRBV7-8 and TRBJ2-7): GAGVSQSPRYKVAKRGQDVALRCDPISGHVSLFWYQQALGQGPEFLTYFQNEAQLDKSGLPSDRFFAERPEGSVSTLKIQRTQQEDSAVYLCASSLGTFYVQYFGPGTRLTVT.

This clone came up a few times. The CDR3 protein is CASAIFQENGYTF. The DNA for the CDR3 is TGTGCCAGCGCCATATTCCAGGAGAATGGCTACACCTTC. V gene TRBV7-9 combines with J gene TRBJ1-2; D gene ambiguous. V lost 8 bases and J lost 6, with 16 bases in between. CDR1 is SEHNR and CDR2 is FQNEAQ in the germline V gene (reference sequence). This CDR3 is 13 amino acids long.

The chain couples TRBV25-1 to TRBJ2-3; 10 nucleotides line up with TRBD2. With 4 bases clipped from V and 0 bases from J, the junction kept 4 bases outside the gene matches. The germline gives CDR1 MGHDK, CDR2 SYGVNS. CDR3 length: 16 residues. CDR3 DNA sequence: TGTGCCAGCAGTGGCTCTAGCGGGAGAAGCACAGATACGCAGTATTTT. Protein product: CASSGSSGRSTDTQYF.

The genes are TRBV19 and TRBJ1-2, with D possibly being TRBD1 (6 bases). CDR1 is LNHDA and CDR2 is SQIVND in the germline V gene (reference sequence). The CDR3 runs to 14 residues. V lost 4 bases and J lost 4, with 13 bases in between. For the CDR3, the DNA is TGTGCCAGTAGTAGGGGGGACACTTCCTATGGCTACACCTTC. This gives the protein CASSRGDTSYGYTF.

The chain recombines TRBV7-9 with TRBJ2-1; possible D gene TRBD1, 5 bases. With 8 bases removed from V and 0 bases from J, the gap between germline ends came to 17 bases. The CDR3 sequence is 16 residues long. CDR1 is SEHNR, CDR2 FQNEAQ, per germline (reference sequence). CDR3 coding DNA: TGTGCCAGCGGTGTGACAGCATCGAGCTCCTACAATGAGCAGTTCTTC. It codes for CASGVTASSSYNEQFF.

In DNA form, the CDR3 reads TGTGCCAGCAGCCTGGGACAGGGCTCGGGTCAGCCCCAGCATTTT. As protein: CASSLGQGSGQPQHF. The chain joins TRBV7-2 to TRBJ1-5; 9 bases line up with TRBD1. The V gene's germline CDR1 is SGHTA and CDR2 FQGNSA. The J segment lost 6 bases and the V segment lost 5 bases, leaving 8 bases of the junction unmatched. This CDR3 spans 15 amino acids.

This chain uses TRBV10-2 with TRBJ2-1; maybe TRBD2 (7 bases). The CDR3 is 15 residues long. Germline assignment: CDR1 WSHSY and CDR2 SAAADI. With 7 bases removed from V and 0 bases from J, the gap between germline ends came to 13 bases. The CDR3 DNA follows: TGCGCCAGCAAAAGGGGGGGAAGCTCCTACAATGAGCAGTTCTTC. Translating gives CASKRGGSSYNEQFF.

The chain has TRBV2 and TRBJ1-6; 8 nucleotides agree with TRBD1. The CDR3 loop spans 15 amino acids. Germline assignment: CDR1 SNHLY and CDR2 FYNNEI. V lost 6 bases and J lost 10; bases outside the gene matches: 11. The CDR3 DNA is TGTGCCAGCAGGCCGACAGGGGTGGCGGGGTCACCCCTCCACTTT. Its protein is CASRPTGVAGSPLHF.

This sequence joins TRBV5-1 and TRBJ2-1, with D maybe TRBD1 (6 bases). Germline CDR1 is SGHRS and CDR2 is YFSETQ. The length of the CDR3 is 17 residues. Trimming removed 0 bases from V and 4 bases from J, with 17 bases in between. The CDR3 loop reads CASSLGQDNRDYNEQFF. CDR3 coding DNA: TGCGCCAGCAGCTTGGGACAGGATAATCGCGATTACAATGAGCAGTTCTTC.

The sample holds one count of this clone. The CDR3 here is CASSPGFGRSYGYTF. CDR3 sequence (DNA): TGTGCCAGCAGTCCTGGTTTTGGCCGATCCTATGGCTACACCTTC. The chain carries TRBV6-5 and TRBJ1-2; D unresolved. V lost 5 bases and J lost 4, with 17 bases in between. Germline V CDR1 and CDR2: MNHEY, SVGAGI. The CDR3 length is 15 residues.

This chain joins TRBV7-2 and TRBJ2-5; D is undetermined. Trimming pared 1 base from V and 5 bases from J, leaving 8 bases between. The CDR3 spans 13 residues. In germline, CDR1 is SGHTA, CDR2 FQGNSA. The DNA of the CDR3 is TGTGCCAGCAGCTTAGTCCATCTCGAGACCCAGTACTTC. This encodes CASSLVHLETQYF.

The chain employs TRBV4-3 and TRBJ1-1; D call uncertain. The CDR3 sequence is 14 residues long. CDR1 LGHNA and CDR2 YSLEER come from the germline V gene. Trimming cost V 2 bases and J 0 bases, with 7 bases left between them. In nucleotides, the CDR3 is TGCGCCAGCAGCCAAAATATGATGAACACTGAAGCTTTCTTT. Translation: CASSQNMMNTEAFF.

The rearrangement joins TRBV5-6 to TRBJ2-3; 8 positions agree with TRBD2. The J segment lost 4 bases and the V segment lost 2 bases, leaving 3 bases of the junction unmatched. Germline CDR1 SGHDT, CDR2 YYEEEE. There are 14 residues in the CDR3. DNA for the CDR3: TGTGCCAGCAGCTTCTCGGGGGGGGCAGATACGCAGTATTTT. Its translation: CASSFSGGADTQYF.

The chain links TRBV5-1 to TRBJ2-3; the D gene is possibly TRBD1 (7 bases). The CDR3 extends over 15 amino acids. Trimming cost V 9 bases and J 3 bases, with 20 bases left between them. CDR1 is SGHRS and CDR2 is YFSETQ in the germline V gene. CDR3 amino acids: CATQIAAGGTDTQYF. CDR3 sequence (DNA): TGCGCCACCCAAATAGCGGCAGGGGGAACAGATACGCAGTATTTT.

The V call is TRBV30, the J call TRBJ1-2; a weak D match, TRBD1 (6 bases). The germline gives CDR1 GTSNPN, CDR2 SVGIG (reference sequence). The CDR3 has 19 amino acids. V gave up 0 bases and J gave up 4 bases, with 27 bases separating them. CDR3: CAWSVELTLTGQLFYGYTF. DNA for the CDR3: TGTGCCTGGAGTGTCGAGCTAACTTTAACCGGACAGCTCTTCTATGGCTACACCTTC.

The chain uses TRBV5-1 and TRBJ1-4; a possible D gene is TRBD1 (6 bases). Trimming removed 6 bases from V and 4 bases from J, with 16 bases in between. This CDR3 has 15 amino acids. Germline V gene data show CDR1 as SGHRS and CDR2 as YFSETQ. The CDR3 is CASTYGQTDNEKLFF. The CDR3 DNA follows: TGCGCCAGCACTTACGGACAGACTGATAATGAAAAACTGTTTTTT.